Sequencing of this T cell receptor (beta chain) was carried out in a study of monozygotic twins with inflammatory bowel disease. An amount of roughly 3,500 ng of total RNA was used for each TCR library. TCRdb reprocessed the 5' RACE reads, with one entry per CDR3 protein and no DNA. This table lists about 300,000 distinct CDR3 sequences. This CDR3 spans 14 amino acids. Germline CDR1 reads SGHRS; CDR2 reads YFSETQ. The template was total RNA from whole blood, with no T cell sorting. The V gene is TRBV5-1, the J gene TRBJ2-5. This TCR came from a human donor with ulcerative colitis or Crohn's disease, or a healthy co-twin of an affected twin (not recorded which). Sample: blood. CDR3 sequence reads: CASSLAGSQETQYF.